This T cell receptor (beta chain) comes out of a study of blood T cell repertoires in COVID-19. Produced via immunoSEQ multiplex PCR; TCRdb's table is partial and in-frame only. The table shows roughly 200,000 clones, with about 86% occurring only once. The CDR3 contains 18 residues. Per the germline V gene, CDR1 is SGHRS and CDR2 is YFSETQ. After removal of 2 bases from V and 0 bases from J, the junction contained 5 bases not matched to a gene. The source of this sequence is a woman between 40 and 55 years old with acute COVID-19. V usage is TRBV5-1 and J usage is TRBJ2-6; 10 bases match TRBD1. Input material: PBMCs or T cells enriched from blood (not recorded which). CDR3 amino acids: CASSFRRTGGSGANVLTF. As DNA, the CDR3 is TGCGCCAGCAGCTTTCGTCGGACAGGGGGCTCTGGGGCCAACGTCCTGACTTTC.